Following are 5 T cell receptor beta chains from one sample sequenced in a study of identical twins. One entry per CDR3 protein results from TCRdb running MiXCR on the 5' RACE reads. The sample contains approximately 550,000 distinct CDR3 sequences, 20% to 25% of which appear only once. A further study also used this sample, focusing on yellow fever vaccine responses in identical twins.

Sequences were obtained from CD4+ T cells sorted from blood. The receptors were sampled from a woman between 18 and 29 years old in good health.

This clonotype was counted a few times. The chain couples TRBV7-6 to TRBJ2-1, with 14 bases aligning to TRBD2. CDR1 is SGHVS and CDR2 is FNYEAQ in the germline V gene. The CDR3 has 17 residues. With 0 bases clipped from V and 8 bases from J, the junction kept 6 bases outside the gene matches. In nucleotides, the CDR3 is TGTGCCAGCAGCTTAGCCCAGGGACTAGCGGGAGCGGATGAGCAGTTCTTC. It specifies CASSLAQGLAGADEQFF.

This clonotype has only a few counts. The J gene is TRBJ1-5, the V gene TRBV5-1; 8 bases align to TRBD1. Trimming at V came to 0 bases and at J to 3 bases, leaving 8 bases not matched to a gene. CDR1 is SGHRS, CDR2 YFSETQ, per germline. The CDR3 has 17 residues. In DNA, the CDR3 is TGCGCCAGCAGCTTGGCCCCAAGGACAGGGTCCAATCAGCCCCAGCATTTT. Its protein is CASSLAPRTGSNQPQHF.

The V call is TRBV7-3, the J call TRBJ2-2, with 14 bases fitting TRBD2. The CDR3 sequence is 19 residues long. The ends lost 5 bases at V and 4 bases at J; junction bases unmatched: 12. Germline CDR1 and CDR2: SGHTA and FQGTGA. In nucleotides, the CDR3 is TGTGCCAGCAGCCCATTGGGGACTAGCGGGAGTCTGAGCACCGGGGAGCTGTTTTTT. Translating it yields CASSPLGTSGSLSTGELFF.

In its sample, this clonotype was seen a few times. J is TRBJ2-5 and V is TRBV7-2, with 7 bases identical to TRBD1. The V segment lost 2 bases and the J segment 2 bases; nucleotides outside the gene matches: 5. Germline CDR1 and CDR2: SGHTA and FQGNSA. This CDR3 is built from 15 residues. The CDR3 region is CASSLLSTGQETQYF. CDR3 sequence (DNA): TGTGCCAGCAGCTTATTGTCGACAGGGCAAGAGACCCAGTACTTC.

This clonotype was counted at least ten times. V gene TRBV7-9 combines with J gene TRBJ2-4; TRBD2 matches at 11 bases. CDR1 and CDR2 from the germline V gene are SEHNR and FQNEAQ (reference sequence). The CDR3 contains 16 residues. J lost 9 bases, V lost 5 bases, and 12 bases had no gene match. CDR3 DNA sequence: TGTGCCAGCAGCCCGTGGACTAGCGGGCAGCCTCCCATTCAGTACTTC. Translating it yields CASSPWTSGQPPIQYF.